This T cell receptor beta chain was captured in a study of CXCR3-negative and CXCR3-positive naive CD8 T cells. The germline gives CDR1 MDHEN, CDR2 SYDVKM. This CDR3 region has 15 residues. The study made its TRB cDNA libraries by 5' RACE, adding UMI labels. TCRdb re-analyzed the 5' RACE reads; it lists each CDR3 protein once, without DNA. This table lists approximately 130,000 distinct CDR3 sequences. Study-wide results and caveats: TRB CDR3 hydrophobicity was greater in CXCR3-positive naive cells than in CXCR3-negative naive cells. Naive cells, whether CXCR3-negative or CXCR3-positive, had similar TRBV-TRBJ usage, while memory cells differed. Relative to memory CD8+ cells, whose diversity was much lower, both naive subsets had comparably high diversity. Naive subsets did not differ in surface CD5, and the authors estimated TCR strength using properties of the TRB CDR3.

Regarding this clonotype: Antigen: not known.

The clonotype comes from a human donor in good health. Some clones in this sample may be carry-over from other donors' samples. This chain uses TRBV28 with TRBJ1-1; TCRdb names TRBD1, which stays unverified in the absence of DNA. Sequenced sample: naive CXCR3+ CD8+ T cells from blood. Stated subset: CD45RO-CCR7+CD27+CD95- naive CD8+ T cells expressing CXCR3 (TNR3+). CDR3 loop: CASTPEWGGSTEAFF.